This is a list of T cell receptor beta chains from one sample in a study of cytomegalovirus exposure and HLA in healthy donors. Libraries were prepared by immunoSEQ multiplex PCR; TCRdb keeps only in-frame clonotypes and omits some of them. The sample lists roughly 120,000 clones, 70% to 85% occurring once. Sequenced input: PBMCs. The receptors were gathered from a woman between 45 and 60 years old in good health and CMV-seropositive. CDR3s include the opening cysteine and the closing phenylalanine or tryptophan. D genes are given only for firm matches. Clone size, where shown, is once, few, many, or a class for clones that have expanded.

v_gene: TRBV10-3
d_gene: NA
abundance: NA
j_gene: TRBJ1-2
CDR3nt: TGTGCCATCAATTTCCAGGGGAACTATGGCTACACCTTC
CDR3aa: CAINFQGNYGYTF

v_gene: TRBV28
d_gene: TRBD1
abundance: NA
j_gene: TRBJ2-2
CDR3nt: TGTGCCAGCAGTCTTAAAAGACAGGGGTCCGGGGAGCTGTTTTTT
CDR3aa: CASSLKRQGSGELFF

v_gene: TRBV27
d_gene: NA
abundance: NA
j_gene: TRBJ2-1
CDR3nt: TGTGCCAGCAGTTTCCCAGGGTCCTACAATGAGCAGTTCTTC
CDR3aa: CASSFPGSYNEQFF

v_gene: TRBV7-9
d_gene: TRBD2
abundance: NA
j_gene: TRBJ2-1
CDR3nt: TGTGCCAGCAGCACTAGCGGGGGCTACAATGAGCAGTTCTTC
CDR3aa: CASSTSGGYNEQFF

v_gene: TRBV13
d_gene: NA
abundance: NA
j_gene: TRBJ1-3
CDR3nt: TGTGCCAGCAGGCGGGAGGGAGGCAGGGGACAACCCTCTGGAAACACCATATATTTT
CDR3aa: CASRREGGRGQPSGNTIYF

v_gene: TRBV4-3
d_gene: TRBD1
abundance: NA
j_gene: TRBJ2-3
CDR3nt: TGCGCCAGCAGCCAAGAACCCCCGGGACAGGGCTTCACAGATACGCAGTATTTT
CDR3aa: CASSQEPPGQGFTDTQYF

v_gene: TRBV7-2
d_gene: TRBD1
abundance: NA
j_gene: TRBJ2-5
CDR3nt: TGTGCCAGCAGCTTAGTGGGACAGGGGACACAAGAGACCCAGTACTTC
CDR3aa: CASSLVGQGTQETQYF

v_gene: TRBV9
d_gene: NA
abundance: NA
j_gene: TRBJ2-1
CDR3nt: TGTGCCAGCAGCGCCCGGGACTCCTACAATGAGCAGTTCTTC
CDR3aa: CASSARDSYNEQFF

v_gene: TRBV19
d_gene: NA
abundance: NA
j_gene: TRBJ1-5
CDR3nt: TGTGCCAGTAGTATTCAACACAGCTCAATGCAGCCCCAGCATTTT
CDR3aa: CASSIQHSSMQPQHF

v_gene: TRBV6-5
d_gene: TRBD1
abundance: NA
j_gene: TRBJ1-5
CDR3nt: TGTGCCAGCAGACGGGATTCGACAGGGGATCAGCCCCAGCATTTT
CDR3aa: CASRRDSTGDQPQHF

v_gene: TRBV7-2
d_gene: TRBD1
abundance: NA
j_gene: TRBJ2-5
CDR3nt: TGTGCCAGCAGCTCGGGGACAGGGGAAGAGACCCAGTACTTC
CDR3aa: CASSSGTGEETQYF

v_gene: TRBV29-1
d_gene: NA
abundance: few
j_gene: TRBJ2-5
CDR3nt: TGCAGCGTTTCAGTCGGACAGTGGGGAGAGACCCAGTACTTC
CDR3aa: CSVSVGQWGETQYF

v_gene: TRBV6-1
d_gene: TRBD1
abundance: NA
j_gene: TRBJ2-7
CDR3nt: TGTGCCAGCAGTGCGACAGGGGGGACCTACGAGCAGTACTTC
CDR3aa: CASSATGGTYEQYF

v_gene: TRBV5-6
d_gene: TRBD1
abundance: NA
j_gene: TRBJ1-5
CDR3nt: TGTGCCAGCAGCTTAGACAGGGAGCGCAATCAGCCCCAGCATTTT
CDR3aa: CASSLDRERNQPQHF

v_gene: TRBV5-1
d_gene: NA
abundance: few
j_gene: TRBJ2-5
CDR3nt: TGCGCCAGCAGCTTGTTCGCGGGTGGAACGGAGACCCAGTACTTC
CDR3aa: CASSLFAGGTETQYF

v_gene: TRBV29-1
d_gene: NA
abundance: few
j_gene: TRBJ2-7
CDR3nt: TGCAGCGTTGAAGATAAGAATAGTCGGAAGGGGGAAAGCGAGCAGTACTTC
CDR3aa: CSVEDKNSRKGESEQYF

v_gene: TRBV6-5
d_gene: NA
abundance: NA
j_gene: TRBJ1-4
CDR3nt: TGTGCCAGCAGCCAACAAGCAACTAATGAAAAACTGTTTTTT
CDR3aa: CASSQQATNEKLFF

v_gene: TRBV5-4
d_gene: NA
abundance: NA
j_gene: TRBJ1-4
CDR3nt: TGTGCCAGCAGCTTGGGGGCAGGGGCACCGGATGAAAAACTGTTTTTT
CDR3aa: CASSLGAGAPDEKLFF

v_gene: TRBV5-1
d_gene: TRBD1
abundance: NA
j_gene: TRBJ1-3
CDR3nt: TGCGCCAGCAGCCGGACAGGGGACGGAAACACCATATATTTT
CDR3aa: CASSRTGDGNTIYF

v_gene: TRBV11-3
d_gene: TRBD2
abundance: NA
j_gene: TRBJ2-7
CDR3nt: TGTGCCAGCAGCCTAGCGGGAGAGAACGAGCAGTACTTC
CDR3aa: CASSLAGENEQYF

v_gene: TRBV18
d_gene: NA
abundance: NA
j_gene: TRBJ2-5
CDR3nt: TGTGCCAGCTCACCACCGCTCGGGAGTAGGGCCCAAGAGACCCAGTACTTC
CDR3aa: CASSPPLGSRAQETQYF

v_gene: TRBV29-1
d_gene: NA
abundance: once
j_gene: TRBJ2-7
CDR3nt: TGCAGCGTTGGTTGGAGGGGCTCCTACGAGCAGTACTTC
CDR3aa: CSVGWRGSYEQYF

v_gene: TRBV25-1
d_gene: TRBD2
abundance: NA
j_gene: TRBJ2-5
CDR3nt: TGTGCCAGCAGTGAGGGGGGGGAGCATGAGACCCAGTACTTC
CDR3aa: CASSEGGEHETQYF

v_gene: TRBV2
d_gene: NA
abundance: NA
j_gene: TRBJ1-1
CDR3nt: TGTGCCAGCAGTGAGAGAGGTGACAGAGTGATGAACACTGAAGCTTTCTTT
CDR3aa: CASSERGDRVMNTEAFF

v_gene: TRBV19
d_gene: NA
abundance: NA
j_gene: TRBJ2-1
CDR3nt: TGTGCCAGTAGTACGCGGGGTGAGCAGTTCTTC
CDR3aa: CASSTRGEQFF